Detailed here is one TCR beta chain. These data belong to a study of human T cells and chemical hapten exposure. Time point: patch test 1, 2 weeks after DPC sensitization. Documented treatment: therapeutic diphenylcyclopropenone sensitization with weekly scalp DPC. Authors' data handling: Samples held a median of 95,638 TCRs, range 23,224–690,600. TCRdb processed the RACE reads anew with MiXCR; each CDR3 protein has one entry. The V and J calls come from TCRdb's annotation, not from the publication. The data show fewer than 500,000 distinct CDR3 sequences, with 4% to 5.5% seen just once and under 3% held by the top ten. This receptor was obtained from a woman in her fifties or sixties with alopecia areata. Some clones in this sample may be carry-over from other donors' samples. The source was whole blood, collected in connection with sensitization to the hapten diphenylcyclopropenone (DPC).

CDR3 nucleotides: TGTGCCAGCTGTATCGACCGGACAGGGGGGGTGAATGAGCAGTTCTTC. It is translated as CASCIDRTGGVNEQFF. The rearrangement links TRBV2 to TRBJ2-1; TRBD1 agrees at 10 bases. Germline loops: CDR1 SNHLY, CDR2 FYNNEI. This CDR3 is 16 amino acids long. V shed 8 bases, J shed 7 bases, and the junction held 14 bases outside the gene matches. Based on the CDR3 plus reference TRBV2 and TRBJ2-1, the full variable domain is EPEVTQTPSHQVTQMGQEVILRCVPISNHLYFYWYRQILGQKVEFLVSFYNNEISEKSEIFDDQFSVERPDGSNFTLKIRSTKLEDSAMYFCASCIDRTGGVNEQFFGPGTRLTVL.